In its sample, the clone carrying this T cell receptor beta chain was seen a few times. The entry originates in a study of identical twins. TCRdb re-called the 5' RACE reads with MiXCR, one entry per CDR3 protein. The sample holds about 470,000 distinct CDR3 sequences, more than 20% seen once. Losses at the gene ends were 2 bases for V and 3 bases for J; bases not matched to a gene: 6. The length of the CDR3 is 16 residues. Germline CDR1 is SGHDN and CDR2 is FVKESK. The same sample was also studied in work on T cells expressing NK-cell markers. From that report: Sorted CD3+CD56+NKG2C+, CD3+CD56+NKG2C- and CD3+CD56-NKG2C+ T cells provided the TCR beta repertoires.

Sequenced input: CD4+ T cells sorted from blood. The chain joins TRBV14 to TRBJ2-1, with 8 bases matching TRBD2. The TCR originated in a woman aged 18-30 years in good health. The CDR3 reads CASSQIWREDYNEQFF. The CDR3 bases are TGTGCCAGCAGCCAAATATGGCGGGAGGACTACAATGAGCAGTTCTTC.